Listed here is a single TCR beta chain. Its antigen is still unknown. The ends were cut back, 0 bases at V and 4 bases at J, with 12 bases in the middle. Germline CDR1 reads LGHNA; CDR2 reads YNFKEQ. The CDR3 is made up of 15 amino acids. This record comes from a study of T cell responses to AZD1222 COVID-19 vaccine. Overall study results and limits: Only 5 to 7 AZD1222 recipients tested seropositive at baseline. Repertoires were collected only later (after the peak T cell response had occurred). Spike-specific TCR breadth and depth both grew after two AZD1222 doses. The donor cohort was predominantly white British with a female majority, and clonal diversity may have been underestimated.

This table comes from immunoSEQ multiplex PCR, and its TCRdb copy is limited to in-frame clones, with some not included. Of tens of thousands of clones listed, 75% to 90% are singletons. The TCR sequence derives from an adult who received the AZD1222 COVID-19 vaccine. The sample here was peripheral blood, taken 28 days after the second AZD1222 dose. This chain connects TRBV4-2 to TRBJ1-2; D is uncertain. The CDR3 here is CASSQEGGSGYGYTF. The CDR3 DNA is TGTGCCAGCAGCCAAGAGGGCGGCAGCGGCTATGGCTACACCTTC.